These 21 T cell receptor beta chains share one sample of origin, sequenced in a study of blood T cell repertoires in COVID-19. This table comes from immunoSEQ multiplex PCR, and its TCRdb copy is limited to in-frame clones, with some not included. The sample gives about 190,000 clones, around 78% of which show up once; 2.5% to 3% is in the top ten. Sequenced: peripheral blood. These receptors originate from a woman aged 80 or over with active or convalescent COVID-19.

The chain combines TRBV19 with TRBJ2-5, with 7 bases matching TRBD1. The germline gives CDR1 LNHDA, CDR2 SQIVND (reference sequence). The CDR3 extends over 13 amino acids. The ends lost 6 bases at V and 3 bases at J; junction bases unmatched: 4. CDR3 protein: CASRGTAKETQYF. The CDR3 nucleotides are TGTGCCAGTAGAGGGACAGCCAAAGAGACCCAGTACTTC. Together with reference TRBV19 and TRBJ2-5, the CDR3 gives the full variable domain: DGGITQSPKYLFRKEGQNVTLSCEQNLNHDAMYWYRQDPGQGLRLIYYSQIVNDFQKGDIAEGYSVSREKKESFPLTVTSAQKNPTAFYLCASRGTAKETQYFGPGTRLLVL.

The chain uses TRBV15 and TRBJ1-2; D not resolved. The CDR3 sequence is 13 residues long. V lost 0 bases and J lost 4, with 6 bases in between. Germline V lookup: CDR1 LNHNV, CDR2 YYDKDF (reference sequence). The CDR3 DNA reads TGTGCCACCAGCAGAGACCTCCCCTATGGCTACACCTTC. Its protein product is CATSRDLPYGYTF.

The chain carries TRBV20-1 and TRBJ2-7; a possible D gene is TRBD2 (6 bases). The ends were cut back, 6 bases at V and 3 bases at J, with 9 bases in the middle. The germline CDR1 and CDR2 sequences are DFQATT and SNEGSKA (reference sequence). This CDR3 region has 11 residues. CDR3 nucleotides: TGCAGTGCCCCGGGGGTCTACGAGCAGTACTTC. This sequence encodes CSAPGVYEQYF.

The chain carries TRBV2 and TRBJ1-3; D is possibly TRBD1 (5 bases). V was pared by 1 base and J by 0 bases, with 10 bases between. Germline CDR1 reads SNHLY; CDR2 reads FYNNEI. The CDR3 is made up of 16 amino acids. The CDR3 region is CASSEDRQYSGNTIYF. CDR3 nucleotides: TGTGCCAGCAGTGAAGACCGACAGTACTCTGGAAACACCATATATTTT.

The CDR3 is CASSLPRDITQYF. As DNA, the CDR3 is TGTGCCAGCAGCTTGCCTCGGGACATTACGCAGTATTTT. The chain joins TRBV5-4 to TRBJ2-3, with D possibly TRBD1 on 6 matching bases. V was shortened by 1 base and J by 8 bases, with 11 bases between the two germline ends. The CDR3 loop spans 13 amino acids. Germline V gene sequence: CDR1 SGHNT, CDR2 YYREEE (reference sequence).

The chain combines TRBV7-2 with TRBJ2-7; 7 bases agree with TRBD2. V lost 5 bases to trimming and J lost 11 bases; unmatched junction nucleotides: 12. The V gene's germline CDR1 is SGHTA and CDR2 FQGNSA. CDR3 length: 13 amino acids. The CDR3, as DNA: TGTGCCAGCAGCACTCCTTCTTCTGGGAGGGAGTACTTC. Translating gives CASSTPSSGREYF.

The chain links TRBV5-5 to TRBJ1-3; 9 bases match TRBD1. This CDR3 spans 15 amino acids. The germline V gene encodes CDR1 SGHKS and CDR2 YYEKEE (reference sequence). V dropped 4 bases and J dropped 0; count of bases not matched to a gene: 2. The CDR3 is CASSGQGFSGNTIYF. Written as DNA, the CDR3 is TGTGCCAGCAGCGGACAGGGGTTCTCTGGAAACACCATATATTTT.

CDR3 residues: CASSPRDRGGEQFF. In DNA form, the CDR3 reads TGTGCCAGCAGCCCCAGGGACAGGGGGGGTGAGCAGTTCTTC. J is TRBJ2-1 and V is TRBV7-2; 11 bases are shared with TRBD1. Trimming took 5 bases from V and 9 from J; bases not matched to a gene: 6. This CDR3 has 14 residues. Germline CDR1 and CDR2: SGHTA and FQGNSA.

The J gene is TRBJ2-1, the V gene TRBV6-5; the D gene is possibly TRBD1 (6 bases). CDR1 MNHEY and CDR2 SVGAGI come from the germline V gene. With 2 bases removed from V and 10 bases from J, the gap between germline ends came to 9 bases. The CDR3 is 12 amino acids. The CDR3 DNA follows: TGTGCCAGCAGTTACCCCGGACAGGAGCAGTTCTTC. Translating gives CASSYPGQEQFF.

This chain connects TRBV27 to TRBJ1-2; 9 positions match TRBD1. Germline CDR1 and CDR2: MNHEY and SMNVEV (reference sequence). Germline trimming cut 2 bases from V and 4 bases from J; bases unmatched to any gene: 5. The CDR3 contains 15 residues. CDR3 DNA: TGTGCCAGCAGTTTAAAACAGGGGGCTGGCTATGGCTACACCTTC. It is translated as CASSLKQGAGYGYTF.

In nucleotides, the CDR3 is TGTGCCTGGAGCAGGAAAGACAGGAACTCTGGAAACACCATATATTTT. Translation: CAWSRKDRNSGNTIYF. The chain has TRBV30 and TRBJ1-3, with D perhaps matching TRBD1 (6 bases). Germline lookup yields CDR1 GTSNPN and CDR2 SVGIG (reference sequence). CDR3 length: 16 amino acids. The V end was cut by 3 bases, the J end by 0 bases, with 15 bases between. The whole variable domain, filled in from reference TRBV30 and TRBJ1-3, reads SQTIHQWPATLVQPVGSPLSLECTVEGTSNPNLYWYRQAAGRGLQLLFYSVGIGQISSEVPQNLSASRPQDRQFILSSKKLLLSDSGFYLCAWSRKDRNSGNTIYFGEGSWLTVV.

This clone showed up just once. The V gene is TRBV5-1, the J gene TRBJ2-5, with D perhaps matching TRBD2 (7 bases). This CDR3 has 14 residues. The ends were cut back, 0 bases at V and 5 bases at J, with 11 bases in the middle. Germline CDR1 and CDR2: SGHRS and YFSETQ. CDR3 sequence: CASSLGAGAETQYF. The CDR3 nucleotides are TGCGCCAGCAGCTTGGGTGCGGGGGCGGAGACCCAGTACTTC.

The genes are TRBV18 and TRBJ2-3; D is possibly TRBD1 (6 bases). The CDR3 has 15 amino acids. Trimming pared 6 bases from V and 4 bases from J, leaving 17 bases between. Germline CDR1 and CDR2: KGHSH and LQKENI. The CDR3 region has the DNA TGTGCCAGCTCGCCGCGGTCAGGGGTTGCAGATACGCAGTATTTT. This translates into CASSPRSGVADTQYF. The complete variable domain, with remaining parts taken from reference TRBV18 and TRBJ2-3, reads NAGVMQNPRHLVRRRGQEARLRCSPMKGHSHVYWYRQLPEEGLKFMVYLQKENIIDESGMPKERFSAEFPKEGPSILRIQQVVRGDSAAYFCASSPRSGVADTQYFGPGTRLTVL.

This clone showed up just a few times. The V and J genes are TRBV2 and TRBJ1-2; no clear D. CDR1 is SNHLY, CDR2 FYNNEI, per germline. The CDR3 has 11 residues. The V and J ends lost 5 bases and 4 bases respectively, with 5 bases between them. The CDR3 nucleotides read TGTGCCAGCAGTTCAATCTATGGCTACACCTTC. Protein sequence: CASSSIYGYTF.

The CDR3 reads CASSLGGSNYGYTF. DNA of the CDR3: TGTGCCAGCTCCCTCGGGGGATCTAACTATGGCTACACCTTC. J is TRBJ1-2 and V is TRBV18; D may be TRBD1 (5 bases). CDR3 size: 14 residues. CDR1 is KGHSH and CDR2 is LQKENI in the germline V gene. Deletions cut 6 bases from V and 0 bases from J, with 11 bases between.

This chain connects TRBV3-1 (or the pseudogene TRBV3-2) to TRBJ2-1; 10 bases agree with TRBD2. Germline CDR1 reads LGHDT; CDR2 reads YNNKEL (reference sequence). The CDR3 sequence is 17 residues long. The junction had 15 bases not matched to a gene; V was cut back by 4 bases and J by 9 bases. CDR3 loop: CASSPTSGVLRDGEQFF. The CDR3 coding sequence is TGTGCCAGCAGCCCCACTAGCGGGGTCCTCCGGGATGGTGAGCAGTTCTTC.

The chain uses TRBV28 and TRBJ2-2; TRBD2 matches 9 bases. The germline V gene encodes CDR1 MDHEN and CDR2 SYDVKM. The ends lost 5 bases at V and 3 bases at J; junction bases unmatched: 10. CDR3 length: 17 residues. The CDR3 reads CASSGGGTSYYTGELFF. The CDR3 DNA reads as TGTGCCAGCAGTGGCGGAGGGACTAGCTACTACACCGGGGAGCTGTTTTTT.

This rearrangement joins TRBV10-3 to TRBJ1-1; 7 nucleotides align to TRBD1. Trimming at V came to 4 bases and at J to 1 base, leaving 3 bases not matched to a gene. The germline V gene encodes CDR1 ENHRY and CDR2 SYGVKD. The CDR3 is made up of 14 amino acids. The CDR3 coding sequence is TGTGCCATCAGTGGGGGACAGCCGAACACTGAAGCTTTCTTT. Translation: CAISGGQPNTEAFF.

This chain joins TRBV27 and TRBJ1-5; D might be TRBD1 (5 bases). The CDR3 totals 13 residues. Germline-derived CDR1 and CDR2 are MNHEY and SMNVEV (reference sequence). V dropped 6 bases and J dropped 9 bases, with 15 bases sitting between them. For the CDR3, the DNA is TGTGCCAGCAGCCGGGACGGGAGAACGCCCCAGCATTTT. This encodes CASSRDGRTPQHF.

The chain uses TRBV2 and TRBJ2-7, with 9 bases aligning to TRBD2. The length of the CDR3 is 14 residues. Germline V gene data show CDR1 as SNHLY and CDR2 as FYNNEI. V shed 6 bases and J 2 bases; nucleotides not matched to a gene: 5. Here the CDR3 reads CASRKTSGTYEQYF. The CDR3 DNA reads TGTGCCAGCAGGAAGACTAGCGGTACCTACGAGCAGTACTTC.

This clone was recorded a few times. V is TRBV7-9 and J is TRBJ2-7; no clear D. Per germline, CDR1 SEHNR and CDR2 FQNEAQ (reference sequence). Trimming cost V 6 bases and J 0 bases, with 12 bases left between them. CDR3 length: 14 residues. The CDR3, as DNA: TGTGCCAGCAGAGAGACGGCGGACTCCTACGAGCAGTACTTC. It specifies CASRETADSYEQYF.